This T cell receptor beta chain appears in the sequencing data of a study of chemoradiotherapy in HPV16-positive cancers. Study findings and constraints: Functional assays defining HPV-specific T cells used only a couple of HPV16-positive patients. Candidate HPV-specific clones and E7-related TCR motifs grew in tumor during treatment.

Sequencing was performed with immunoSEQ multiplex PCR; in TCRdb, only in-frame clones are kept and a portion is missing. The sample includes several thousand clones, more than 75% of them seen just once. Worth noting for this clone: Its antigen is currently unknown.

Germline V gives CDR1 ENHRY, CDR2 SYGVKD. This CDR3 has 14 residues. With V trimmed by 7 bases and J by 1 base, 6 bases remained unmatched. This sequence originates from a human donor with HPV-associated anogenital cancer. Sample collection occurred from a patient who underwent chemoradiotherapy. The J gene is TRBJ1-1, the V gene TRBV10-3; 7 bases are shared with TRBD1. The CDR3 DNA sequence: TGTGCCATCACAAGGGACAGCCGGAACACTGAAGCTTTCTTT. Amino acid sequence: CAITRDSRNTEAFF.